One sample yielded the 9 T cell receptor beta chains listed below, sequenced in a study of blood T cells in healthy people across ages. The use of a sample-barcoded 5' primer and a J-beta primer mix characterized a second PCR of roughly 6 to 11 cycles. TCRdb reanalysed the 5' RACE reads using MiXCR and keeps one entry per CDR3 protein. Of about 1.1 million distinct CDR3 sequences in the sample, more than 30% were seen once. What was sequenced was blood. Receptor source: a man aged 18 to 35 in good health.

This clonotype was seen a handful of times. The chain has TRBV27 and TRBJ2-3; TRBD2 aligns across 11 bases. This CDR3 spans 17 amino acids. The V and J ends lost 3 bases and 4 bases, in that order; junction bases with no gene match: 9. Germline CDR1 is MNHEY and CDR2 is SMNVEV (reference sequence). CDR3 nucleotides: TGTGCCAGCAGTTTGACCCCAACTAGCGGGGGCGCAGATACGCAGTATTTT. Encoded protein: CASSLTPTSGGADTQYF.

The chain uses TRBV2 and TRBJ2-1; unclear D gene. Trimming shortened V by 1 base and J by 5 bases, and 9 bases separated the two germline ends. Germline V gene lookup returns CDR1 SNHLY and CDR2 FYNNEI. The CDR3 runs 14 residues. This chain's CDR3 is CASSEDPTDNEQFF. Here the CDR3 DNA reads TGTGCCAGCAGTGAAGACCCAACGGACAATGAGCAGTTCTTC.

The CDR3 bases are TGTGCCATCAGCTCTACGGCATCGGATACGCAGTATTTT. Translated, it gives CAISSTASDTQYF. The genes are TRBV10-3 and TRBJ2-3, with D uncertain. Germline assignment: CDR1 ENHRY and CDR2 SYGVKD. The CDR3 spans 13 residues. V lost 6 bases and J lost 6, with 13 bases in between.

The chain's CDR3 is CSAREGQPYGYTF. CDR3 nucleotide sequence: TGCAGTGCTAGAGAAGGGCAGCCCTATGGCTACACCTTC. The chain carries TRBV20-1 and TRBJ1-2; D unclear. This CDR3 is built from 13 residues. The germline V and J ends were trimmed by 0 bases and 4 bases, with 9 bases remaining between them. The germline gives CDR1 DFQATT, CDR2 SNEGSKA (reference sequence).

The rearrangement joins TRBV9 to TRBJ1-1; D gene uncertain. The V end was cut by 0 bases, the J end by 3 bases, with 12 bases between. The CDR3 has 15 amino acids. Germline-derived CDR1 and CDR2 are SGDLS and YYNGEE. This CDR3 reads CASSVDKNLDTEAFF. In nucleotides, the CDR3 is TGTGCCAGCAGCGTAGATAAGAACCTTGACACTGAAGCTTTCTTT.

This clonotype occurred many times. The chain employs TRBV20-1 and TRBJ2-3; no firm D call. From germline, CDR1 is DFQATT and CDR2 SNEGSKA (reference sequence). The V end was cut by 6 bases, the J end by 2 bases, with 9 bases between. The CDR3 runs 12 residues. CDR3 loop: CSAPVTTDTQYF. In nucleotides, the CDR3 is TGCAGTGCGCCGGTCACCACAGATACGCAGTATTTT.

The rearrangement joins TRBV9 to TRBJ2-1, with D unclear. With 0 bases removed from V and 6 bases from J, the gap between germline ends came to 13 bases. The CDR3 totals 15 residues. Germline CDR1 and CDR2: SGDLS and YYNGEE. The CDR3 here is CASSVGVSLGNEQFF. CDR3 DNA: TGTGCCAGCAGCGTAGGGGTTAGCCTAGGCAATGAGCAGTTCTTC.

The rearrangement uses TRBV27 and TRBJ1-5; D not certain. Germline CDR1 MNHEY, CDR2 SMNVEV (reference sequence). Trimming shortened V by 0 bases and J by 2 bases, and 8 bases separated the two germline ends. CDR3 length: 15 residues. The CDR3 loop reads CASSLSWPGNQPQHF. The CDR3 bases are TGTGCCAGCAGTTTATCGTGGCCTGGCAATCAGCCCCAGCATTTT.

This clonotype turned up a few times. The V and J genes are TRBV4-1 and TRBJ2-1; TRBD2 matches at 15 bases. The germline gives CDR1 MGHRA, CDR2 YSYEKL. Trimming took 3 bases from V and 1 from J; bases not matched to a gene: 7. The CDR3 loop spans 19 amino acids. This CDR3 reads CASSHGLAGGLGSYNEQFF. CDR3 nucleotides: TGCGCCAGCAGCCACGGACTAGCGGGGGGGCTCGGGTCCTACAATGAGCAGTTCTTC.